The 7 T cell receptor beta chains below all came from one sample that was sequenced in a study of early T cells in non-severe SARS-CoV-2 infection. TCRdb re-called the 5' RACE reads with MiXCR, one entry per CDR3 protein. The sample comprises around 70,000 distinct CDR3 sequences, about a tenth of which are singletons, and 6.4% rests with the top ten. Sequencing input: whole blood. The receptors originated from an adult who was a healthcare worker with PCR-confirmed SARS-CoV-2 infection or an uninfected control (not recorded which).

The CDR3 DNA reads TGCAGTGCTAGATCTGCCGGAAGGTCTTATGAGCAGTTCTTC. Translation: CSARSAGRSYEQFF. V and J are TRBV20-1 and TRBJ2-1; no firm D call. CDR1 DFQATT and CDR2 SNEGSKA come from the germline V gene (reference sequence). V lost 2 bases and J lost 8, with 16 bases in between. This CDR3 has 14 residues.

This clonotype has only a few counts. The chain has TRBV18 and TRBJ2-7, with D possibly being TRBD1 (5 bases). In germline, CDR1 is KGHSH, CDR2 LQKENI. V shed 6 bases and J shed 1 base, with 16 bases lying between them. CDR3 length: 15 residues. CDR3 sequence reads: CASSPRAPGSYEQYF. The CDR3 coding sequence is TGTGCCAGCTCTCCCAGGGCCCCTGGATCCTACGAGCAGTACTTC.

There are a few counts of this clonotype. Sequence at one end of the junction differs from germline and may be a read error. The chain couples TRBV9 to TRBJ2-1; D is possibly TRBD1 (6 bases). Germline CDR1 and CDR2: SGDLS and YYNGEE. The CDR3 extends over 13 amino acids. The CDR3 sequence is CASSGTGDKEQFF. CDR3 in DNA: TGTGCCAGCAGCGGTACTGGGGACAAGGAGCAGTTCTTC.

This sequence joins TRBV20-1 and TRBJ1-2; D is undetermined. The CDR3 covers 12 residues. Trimming shortened V by 2 bases and J by 3 bases, and 7 bases separated the two germline ends. Germline lookup yields CDR1 DFQATT and CDR2 SNEGSKA (reference sequence). The CDR3 nucleotides are TGCAGTGCTAGATACCGGGACTATGGCTACACCTTC. Its protein product is CSARYRDYGYTF.

In this sample, this clonotype turned up a few times. The V and J genes are TRBV20-1 and TRBJ2-2; possibly TRBD1 or TRBD2 for D (5 bases each). V lost 5 bases and J 4 bases, leaving 17 bases between the germline ends. The CDR3 contains 15 residues. Looked up from germline, CDR1 is DFQATT and CDR2 is SNEGSKA (reference sequence). CDR3 in amino acids: CSAPGPVVGTGELFF. CDR3 in DNA: TGCAGTGCTCCGGGACCGGTCGTTGGCACCGGGGAGCTGTTTTTT.

This clonotype showed up just a few times. The chain combines TRBV10-2 with TRBJ2-7, with a possible D match to TRBD2 (6 bases). Germline lookup yields CDR1 WSHSY and CDR2 SAAADI. V lost 3 bases, J lost 7 bases, and 19 bases lay in between. This CDR3 spans 15 amino acids. The CDR3 loop is CASSDQTSATGEQYF. CDR3 DNA: TGCGCCAGCAGTGACCAGACTAGTGCCACGGGAGAGCAGTACTTC.

The genes are TRBV24-1 and TRBJ2-3; 9 nucleotides align to TRBD2. The J segment lost 2 bases and the V segment lost 5 bases, leaving 1 base of the junction unmatched. The CDR3 length is 14 residues. Germline V gene data show CDR1 as KGHDR and CDR2 as SFDVKD. The CDR3 here is CATSGLAATDTQYF. Here the CDR3 DNA reads TGTGCCACCAGTGGACTAGCGGCCACAGATACGCAGTATTTT.